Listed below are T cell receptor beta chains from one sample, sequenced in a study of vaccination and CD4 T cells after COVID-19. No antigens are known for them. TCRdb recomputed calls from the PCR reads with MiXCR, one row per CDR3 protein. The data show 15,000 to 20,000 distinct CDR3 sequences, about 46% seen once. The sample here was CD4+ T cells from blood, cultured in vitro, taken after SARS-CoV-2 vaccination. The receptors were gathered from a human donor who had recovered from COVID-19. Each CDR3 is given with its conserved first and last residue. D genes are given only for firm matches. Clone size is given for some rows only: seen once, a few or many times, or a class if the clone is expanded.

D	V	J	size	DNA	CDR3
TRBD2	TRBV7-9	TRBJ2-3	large	TGTGCCAGCAGCCGAGGTACTAGCGAACTTGGGGGCACAGATACGCAGTATTTT	CASSRGTSELGGTDTQYF
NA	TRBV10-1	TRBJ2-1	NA	TGCGCCAGCAGCCGTTCATCTAATGAGCAGTTCTTC	CASSRSSNEQFF
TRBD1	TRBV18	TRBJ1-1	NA	TGTGCCAGCTCACCAACGGGACAGGGCGGCATGAACACTGAAGCTTTCTTT	CASSPTGQGGMNTEAFF
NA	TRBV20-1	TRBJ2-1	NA	TGCAGTGCCTCTCGGGCGCGGGTCTACAACAATGAGCAGTTCTTC	CSASRARVYNNEQFF
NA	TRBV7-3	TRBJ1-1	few	TGTGCCAGCAGCTTCGCCGGGACTGGTACTGAAGCTTTCTTT	CASSFAGTGTEAFF
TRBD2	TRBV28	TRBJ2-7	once	TGTGCCAGCAGTTTGCCGCCGTGGACTAGCGGGAGGACCTACGAGCAGTACTTC	CASSLPPWTSGRTYEQYF
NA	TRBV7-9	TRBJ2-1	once	TGTGCCAGCGGCTTTTGGAGGGCCCCCTCCTACAATGAGCAGTTCTTC	CASGFWRAPSYNEQFF
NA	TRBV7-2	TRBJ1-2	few	TGTGCCAGCAGCTTGGGGCCGGGGGGGCGAGGCTACACCTTC	CASSLGPGGRGYTF
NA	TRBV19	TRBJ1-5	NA	TGTGCCAGCCTCGGGGGCAGCAATCAGCCCCAGCATTTT	CASLGGSNQPQHF
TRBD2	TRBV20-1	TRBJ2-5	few	TGCAGTGCTAGGAGAGCGGGGGGACAAGAGACCCAGTACTTC	CSARRAGGQETQYF
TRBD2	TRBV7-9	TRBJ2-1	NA	TGTGCCAGCAGCCGTACGGGGGGGATGGGCTCCTACAATGAGCAGTTCTTC	CASSRTGGMGSYNEQFF
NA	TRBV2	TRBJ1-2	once	TGTGCCAGCAGGACAGATTCTAACTATGGCTACACCTTC	CASRTDSNYGYTF
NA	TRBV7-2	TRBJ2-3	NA	TGTGCCAGCAGCTTCGGGACAGATACGCAGTATTTT	CASSFGTDTQYF
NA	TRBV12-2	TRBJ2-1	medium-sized	TGTGCAAGTCGCGTTCGTGGGCCGCGTTACAATGAGCAGTTCTTC	CASRVRGPRYNEQFF
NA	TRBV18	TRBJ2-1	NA	TGTGCCAGCTCACCTACGCTTCTATCCTACAATGAGCAGTTCTTC	CASSPTLLSYNEQFF
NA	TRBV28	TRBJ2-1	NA	TGTGCCAGCAGTTTTGAGGCCGGTGAGCAGTTCTTC	CASSFEAGEQFF
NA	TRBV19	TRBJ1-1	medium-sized	TGTGCCAGTACCCCCCGAGGGGTCTTGAACACTGAAGCTTTCTTT	CASTPRGVLNTEAFF
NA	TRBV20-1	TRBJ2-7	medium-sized	TGCAGTGCTACGGACATCTTAACGTACGAGCAGTACTTC	CSATDILTYEQYF
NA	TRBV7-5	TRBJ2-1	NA	NA	CISVSEARRLAGTNEQFF
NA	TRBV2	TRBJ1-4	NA	TGTGCCAGCAGTGTCGGGGGCGCAACTAATGAAAAACTGTTTTTT	CASSVGGATNEKLFF
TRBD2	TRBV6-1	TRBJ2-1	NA	TGTGCCAGCAGTGAGTTGAGCGGGGTAAATGAGCAGTTCTTC	CASSELSGVNEQFF
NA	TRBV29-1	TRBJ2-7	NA	TGCAGCGTAAGGGACAATAACGAGCAGTACTTC	CSVRDNNEQYF
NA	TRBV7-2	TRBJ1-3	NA	TGTGCCAGCAGCTTATATCGCAGTCTCTCTGGAAACACCATATATTTT	CASSLYRSLSGNTIYF
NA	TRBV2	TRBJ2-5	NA	TGTGCCAGCAGCGAAAAGGGCGGACTACAAGAGACCCAGTACTTC	CASSEKGGLQETQYF
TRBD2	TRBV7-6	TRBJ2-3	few	TGTGCCAGCAGCAGAGCCGGGACTAAAGATACGCAGTATTTT	CASSRAGTKDTQYF
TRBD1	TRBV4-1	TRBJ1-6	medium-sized	TGCGCCAGCAGCCAAGGCCCTGGACAGGGGGCGAAACTCCACTTT	CASSQGPGQGAKLHF
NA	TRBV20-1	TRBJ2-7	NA	TGCAGTGCCCGTCCAACGGCTTCCTACGAGCAGTACTTC	CSARPTASYEQYF
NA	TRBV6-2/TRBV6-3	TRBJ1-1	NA	TGTGCCAGCAGTTCCCGCGGAGAGGGCACTGAAGCTTTCTTT	CASSSRGEGTEAFF
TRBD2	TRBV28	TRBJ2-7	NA	TGTGCCATTTCTAGCGGGAGATACGAGCAGTACTTC	CAISSGRYEQYF
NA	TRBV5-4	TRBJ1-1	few	TGTGCCAGCAGCCCTCAGGGGCGCACTGAAGCTTTCTTT	CASSPQGRTEAFF
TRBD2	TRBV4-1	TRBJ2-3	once	TGCGCCAGCAGCCCGGGGACTAGCGGCACAATGGGACAATTGAATACGCAGTATTTT	CASSPGTSGTMGQLNTQYF
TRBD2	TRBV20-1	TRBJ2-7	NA	TGCAGTGCTAGAGACGCTAGCGGTGCCTACGAGCAGTACTTC	CSARDASGAYEQYF
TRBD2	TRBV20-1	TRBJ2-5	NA	TGCAGTGCTAGAGATTGGTCTAGCGGGAGATCAGAGACCCAGTACTTC	CSARDWSSGRSETQYF
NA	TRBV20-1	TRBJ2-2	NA	TGCAGTGCTAAAAGTCTCGGGGAGCTGTTTTTT	CSAKSLGELFF
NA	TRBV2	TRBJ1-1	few	TGTGCCAGCAGTGCTCTCAGCAGGAACACTGAAGCTTTCTTT	CASSALSRNTEAFF
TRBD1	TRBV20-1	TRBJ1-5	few	TGCAGTGCTAGTGGTGGGACAGAAAATCAGCCCCAGCATTTT	CSASGGTENQPQHF
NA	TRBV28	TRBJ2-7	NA	TGTGCCAGCATCAGCACTAGCACCTACGAGCAGTACTTC	CASISTSTYEQYF
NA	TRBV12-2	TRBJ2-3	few	TGTGCAAGTCGTCCCATGTGGGTCGCCCGCACAGATACGCAGTATTTT	CASRPMWVARTDTQYF
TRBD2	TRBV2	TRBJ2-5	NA	TGTGCCAGCAGCGTGGGACTAGCGGGAGTCGAGACCCAGTACTTC	CASSVGLAGVETQYF
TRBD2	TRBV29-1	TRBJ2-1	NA	TGCAGCGTTGCGGGGCTAGCGGGAGGGCGGGGACAGTTCTTC	CSVAGLAGGRGQFF
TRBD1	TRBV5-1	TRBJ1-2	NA	TGCGCCAGCAGCGCCACAGGGGACGGCTACACCTTC	CASSATGDGYTF
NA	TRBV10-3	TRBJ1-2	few	TGTGCCATCAGTGAGGGGGGTAACTATGGCTACACCTTC	CAISEGGNYGYTF
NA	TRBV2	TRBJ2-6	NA	TGTGCCAGCAGTCCGCACTCTGGGGCCAACGTCCTGACTTTC	CASSPHSGANVLTF
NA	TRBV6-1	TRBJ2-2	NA	TGTGCCAGCAGTAACGGGGCAGGGAGGACCGGGGAGCTGTTTTTT	CASSNGAGRTGELFF
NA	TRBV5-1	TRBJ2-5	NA	TGCGCCAGCAGCTTAAAAACCGGGACACCCTTCAGCGGGGAGACCCAGTACTTC	CASSLKTGTPFSGETQYF
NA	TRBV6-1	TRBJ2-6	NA	TGTGCCAGCTACAGGGAGGCTGGGGCCAACGTCCTGACTTTC	CASYREAGANVLTF
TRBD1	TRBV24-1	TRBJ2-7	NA	TGTGCCACCAGTGGACAATCGGGACAGGGCTTCCACGAGCAGTACTTC	CATSGQSGQGFHEQYF
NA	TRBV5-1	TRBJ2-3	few	TGCGCCAGCAGCTTAGTTGTTGGAGATACGCAGTATTTT	CASSLVVGDTQYF
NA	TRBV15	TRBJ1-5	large	TGTGCCACCAGCTGGGGGAAGAGCAATCAGCCCCAGCATTTT	CATSWGKSNQPQHF
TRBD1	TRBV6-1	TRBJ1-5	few	TGTGCCAGCTCCGACAGGGGCGACCAGCCCCAGCATTTT	CASSDRGDQPQHF
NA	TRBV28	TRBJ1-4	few	TGTGCCAGCAGTGTGGGGAGCGCCGGAAAACTGTTTTTT	CASSVGSAGKLFF
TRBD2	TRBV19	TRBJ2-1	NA	TGTGCCAGTAGTGTGGGGACTAGCGGTTACAATGAGCAGTTCTTC	CASSVGTSGYNEQFF